Listed below are T cell receptor beta chains from one sample, sequenced in a study of blood T cell repertoires in COVID-19. Sequenced by immunoSEQ multiplex PCR; TCRdb stores in-frame clones only, minus some. The repertoire consists of tens of thousands of clones, with about nine tenths occurring once and the leading ten covering 8% to 10%. Sequencing was done on a sample of peripheral blood. These receptors all come from a human donor in a cohort sampled during active COVID-19. Both conserved end residues are part of each CDR3. Each record gives: J gene, CDR3 length, D gene, V gene, clone size, CDR3 DNA, CDR3 protein. A D gene is named only where the DNA matches it firmly. The size field is filled for only some rows; it gives once, few, many or a size class.

>TRBJ2-5|14|TRBD2|TRBV7-9|.
TGTGCCAGCAGCTTAGAGCGGGGTCAAGAGACCCAGTACTTC
CASSLERGQETQYF
>TRBJ2-5|14|.|TRBV5-1|.
TGCGCCAGCAGCCTACGACAGTACCAAGAGACCCAGTACTTC
CASSLRQYQETQYF
>TRBJ2-7|16|TRBD1|TRBV5-6|.
TGTGCCAGCAGCCCACCCGGACAGGGGACTCCCTACGAGCAGTACTTC
CASSPPGQGTPYEQYF
>TRBJ2-1|15|TRBD1|TRBV10-3|.
TGTGCCATGAGTAACGGGGACAGGGCGGGCAATGAGCAGTTCTTC
CAMSNGDRAGNEQFF
>TRBJ1-1|13|.|TRBV5-6|.
TGTGCCAGCAGCAAATACACGAACACTGAAGCTTTCTTT
CASSKYTNTEAFF
>TRBJ2-2|15|.|TRBV5-5|.
TGTGCCAGCAGCGCGGGACTCGTGAACACCGGGGAGCTGTTTTTT
CASSAGLVNTGELFF
>TRBJ1-4|14|.|TRBV9|.
TGTGCCAGCAGCGGCGGCTCAACTAATGAAAAACTGTTTTTT
CASSGGSTNEKLFF
>TRBJ2-1|15|TRBD1|TRBV4-3|.
TGCGCCAGCAGCCAGGACAGGGCAACCTACAATGAGCAGTTCTTC
CASSQDRATYNEQFF
>TRBJ2-3|14|.|TRBV7-7|.
TGTGCCAGCAGCCCCACTAACTACCTAGATACGCAGTATTTT
CASSPTNYLDTQYF
>TRBJ2-7|15|.|TRBV28|.
TGTGCCAGCAGAACCGGCGGTACGAGCTCCTACGAGCAGTACTTC
CASRTGGTSSYEQYF
>TRBJ1-5|14|TRBD1|TRBV29-1|.
TGCAGCGTGATGACAGGGACGGGCAATCAGCCCCAGCATTTT
CSVMTGTGNQPQHF
>TRBJ2-1|16|.|TRBV30|.
TGTGCCTGGAGTGTACGCGGGGCGAGCTCCTACAATGAGCAGTTCTTC
CAWSVRGASSYNEQFF
>TRBJ1-1|17|TRBD1|TRBV6-2/TRBV6-3|.
TGTGCCAGCAGCAGTTACGGGACGGACAGGTCGAACACTGAAGCTTTCTTT
CASSSYGTDRSNTEAFF
>TRBJ2-5|14|.|TRBV6-5|once
TGTGCCAGCAGTTACCTAGGGGAACAAGAGACCCAGTACTTC
CASSYLGEQETQYF
>TRBJ2-3|15|.|TRBV5-1|.
TGCGCCAGCAGAAGGCTGGAGGGGAATGCAGATACGCAGTATTTT
CASRRLEGNADTQYF
>TRBJ2-7|14|TRBD1|TRBV28|.
TGTGCCAGCAGTGTAGGACAGGGGGCTTACGAGCAGTACTTC
CASSVGQGAYEQYF
>TRBJ2-1|17|.|TRBV28|.
TGTGCCAGCAGTGCACAAGGAGGCCTGAGCTCCTACAATGAGCAGTTCTTC
CASSAQGGLSSYNEQFF
>TRBJ2-1|14|.|TRBV18|.
TGTGCCAGCTCACCAGCGGGAGAGGGGGATGAGCAGTTCTTC
CASSPAGEGDEQFF
>TRBJ2-2|16|TRBD2|TRBV7-3|.
TGTGCCAGCAGCATCAGCGGGAGGGCCAACACCGGGGAGCTGTTTTTT
CASSISGRANTGELFF
>TRBJ2-7|13|.|TRBV10-2|.
TGCGCCAGCAGTGGCGGGATAACCTACGAGCAGTACTTC
CASSGGITYEQYF
>TRBJ2-2|17|TRBD2|TRBV3-1/TRBV3-2|once
TGTGCCAGCAGCCAAGAAGTGCGGGAGCGACCAACCGGGGAGCTGTTTTTT
CASSQEVRERPTGELFF
>TRBJ2-2|15|.|TRBV28|.
TGTGCCAGCAGACCCGACTACCCGAACACCGGGGAGCTGTTTTTT
CASRPDYPNTGELFF
>TRBJ2-5|14|.|TRBV6-1|.
TGTGCCAGCAGTGAAGCGGCGGGTTTGGAGACCCAGTACTTC
CASSEAAGLETQYF
>TRBJ2-3|17|.|TRBV6-2/TRBV6-3|.
TGTGCCAGCAGTTACTCGCTTGCTCTTGGAGCCACAGATACGCAGTATTTT
CASSYSLALGATDTQYF
>TRBJ2-7|15|TRBD2|TRBV2|.
TGTGCCAGCAGTGGGGAGGGGCCGACGGGGAGAGAGCAGTACTTC
CASSGEGPTGREQYF
>TRBJ1-1|13|.|TRBV18|.
TGTGCCAGCTCACCCACAGGGAACACTGAAGCTTTCTTT
CASSPTGNTEAFF
>TRBJ1-1|13|.|TRBV29-1|.
.
CSVTFGGNTEAFF
>TRBJ2-1|15|TRBD2|TRBV2|.
TGTGCCAGTTACGGGAGGCTAGCGGGTTACAATGAGCAGTTCTTC
CASYGRLAGYNEQFF
>TRBJ1-1|16|.|TRBV7-3|.
TGTGCCAGCAGCTTAACGGGGGCTTTAATGAACACTGAAGCTTTCTTT
CASSLTGALMNTEAFF
>TRBJ2-5|13|TRBD1|TRBV27|.
TGTGCCAGCAGTTACGGACAGGGAGGGACCCAGTACTTC
CASSYGQGGTQYF
>TRBJ2-7|15|TRBD2|TRBV7-2|once
TGTGCCAGCAGCTTAGCCCCTAGCGGCTCCTACGAGCAGTACTTC
CASSLAPSGSYEQYF
>TRBJ1-3|16|TRBD1|TRBV30|.
TGTGCCTGGAGTGCCACAGGGGGAAACTCTGGAAACACCATATATTTT
CAWSATGGNSGNTIYF
>TRBJ1-6|15|.|TRBV4-3|once
TGCGCCAGCAGCCTGACAGGTGTGGGTAATTCACCCCTCCACTTT
CASSLTGVGNSPLHF
>TRBJ1-6|15|TRBD1|TRBV27|once
TGTGCCAGCAGTTTAAGACAGGGTGGGAATTCACCCCTCCACTTT
CASSLRQGGNSPLHF
>TRBJ1-2|13|TRBD1|TRBV5-5|.
TGTGCCAGCAGCTTTTGGACAGGGGACGGCTACACCTTC
CASSFWTGDGYTF
>TRBJ2-7|13|.|TRBV10-1|.
TGCGCCAGCAGTGAGGGCTCTTCCTACGAGCAGTACTTC
CASSEGSSYEQYF
>TRBJ2-1|15|.|TRBV3-1/TRBV3-2|.
TGTGCCAGCAGCCAAGGCCACACTAGTCCCGATGAGCAGTTCTTC
CASSQGHTSPDEQFF
>TRBJ2-5|14|.|TRBV7-2|.
TGTGCCAGCAGCTTAAGGAGAGTATCAGAGACCCAGTACTTC
CASSLRRVSETQYF
>TRBJ2-3|17|TRBD2|TRBV5-5|.
TGTGCCAGCAGCTTGGCCCCTAGCGGGAGTATCTCAGATACGCAGTATTTT
CASSLAPSGSISDTQYF
>TRBJ2-7|16|TRBD2|TRBV11-2|.
TGTGCCAGCAGCTTCCCCCTAGCGGGATCGACCTACGAGCAGTACTTC
CASSFPLAGSTYEQYF
>TRBJ2-1|16|TRBD2|TRBV2|.
TGTGCCAGCAGTGGGCGCGGGGGGAGCTCCTACAATGAGCAGTTCTTC
CASSGRGGSSYNEQFF
>TRBJ2-3|11|.|TRBV27|.
TGTGCCAGCAGTTTCAGAGATACGCAGTATTTT
CASSFRDTQYF
>TRBJ2-1|15|TRBD1|TRBV7-7|.
TGTGCCAGCAGCTTCAGGCAGGGGGCTAACAATGAGCAGTTCTTC
CASSFRQGANNEQFF
>TRBJ1-2|15|.|TRBV19|.
TGTGCCAGTAGTATCCAGGGGTTAGCTAACTATGGCTACACCTTC
CASSIQGLANYGYTF
>TRBJ2-3|12|.|TRBV7-2|.
TGTGCCAGCAGCTTTGGGCCGGATACGCAGTATTTT
CASSFGPDTQYF